This is a list of T cell receptor beta chains from one sample in a study of blood T cell repertoires in COVID-19. The protocol was immunoSEQ multiplex PCR, while the TCRdb copy is restricted to in-frame clones and leaves out a portion. The sample includes approximately 210,000 clones, 88% of them seen just once. The sequenced sample consisted of peripheral blood. The receptor set was obtained from a human donor in a cohort sampled during active COVID-19. The CDR3 runs from the conserved cysteine through the conserved F or W. The order of the fields is J gene, V gene, D gene, clone size, CDR3 protein, CDR3 DNA. D genes are given only for firm matches. Clone sizes are given selectively: once, few, many, or a class where the clone is expanded.

J: TRBJ2-3
V: TRBV3-1/TRBV3-2
D: .
size: .
CDR3: CASSQRPTSADTQYF
DNA: TGTGCCAGCAGCCAACGACCGACTAGTGCAGATACGCAGTATTTT

J: TRBJ2-2
V: TRBV7-2
D: TRBD1
size: .
CDR3: CASSYRQGAGELFF
DNA: TGTGCCAGCAGCTACAGACAGGGAGCCGGGGAGCTGTTTTTT

J: TRBJ2-6
V: TRBV30
D: .
size: .
CDR3: CAWAGLSGANVLTF
DNA: TGTGCCTGGGCAGGACTCTCTGGGGCCAACGTCCTGACTTTC

J: TRBJ1-1
V: TRBV30
D: .
size: once
CDR3: CAWSTDRTAGAFF
DNA: TGTGCCTGGAGTACAGACAGGACGGCAGGGGCTTTCTTT

J: TRBJ1-2
V: TRBV30
D: TRBD1
size: .
CDR3: CAWSETGGGSGYTF
DNA: TGTGCCTGGAGTGAAACAGGGGGCGGGAGTGGCTACACCTTC

J: TRBJ1-1
V: TRBV30
D: TRBD1
size: .
CDR3: CACRTGNLNTEAFF
DNA: TGTGCCTGCAGGACAGGGAACTTGAACACTGAAGCTTTCTTT

J: TRBJ1-2
V: TRBV18
D: .
size: .
CDR3: CASSPRDNYGYTF
DNA: TGTGCCAGCTCACCGCGGGACAACTATGGCTACACCTTC

J: TRBJ1-1
V: TRBV7-6
D: .
size: .
CDR3: CASSLGTPAVNTEAFF
DNA: TGTGCCAGCAGCTTAGGAACCCCGGCGGTTAACACTGAAGCTTTCTTT

J: TRBJ2-7
V: TRBV4-3
D: .
size: .
CDR3: CASSQNGGSYYEQYF
DNA: TGCGCCAGCAGCCAAAACGGGGGATCCTATTACGAGCAGTACTTC

J: TRBJ2-5
V: TRBV28
D: TRBD1
size: few
CDR3: CASRFSTGGLDETQYF
DNA: TGTGCCAGCAGGTTTTCTACAGGGGGATTGGACGAGACCCAGTACTTC

J: TRBJ1-2
V: TRBV23-1
D: .
size: .
CDR3: CASSQSPGAQNGYTF
DNA: TGCGCCAGCAGTCAATCTCCAGGGGCGCAGAATGGCTACACCTTC

J: TRBJ2-5
V: TRBV9
D: .
size: .
CDR3: CASSVGLMEVQETQYF
DNA: TGTGCCAGCAGCGTAGGATTAATGGAGGTTCAAGAGACCCAGTACTTC

J: TRBJ2-1
V: TRBV5-4
D: TRBD2
size: .
CDR3: CASSLAFASGSNEQFF
DNA: TGTGCCAGCAGCTTGGCCTTCGCTAGCGGGAGCAATGAGCAGTTCTTC

J: TRBJ1-4
V: TRBV15
D: .
size: .
CDR3: CATSRQGTRNNEKLFF
DNA: TGTGCCACCAGCAGACAGGGGACCCGGAATAATGAAAAACTGTTTTTT

J: TRBJ1-6
V: TRBV5-8
D: TRBD1
size: .
CDR3: CASSSGTGGNSPLHF
DNA: TGTGCCAGCAGCTCTGGGACAGGGGGGAATTCACCCCTCCACTTT

J: TRBJ2-3
V: TRBV2
D: TRBD2
size: .
CDR3: CASSPSSGGADTQYF
DNA: TGTGCCAGCAGCCCGTCTAGCGGGGGGGCGGATACGCAGTATTTT

J: TRBJ2-5
V: TRBV10-3
D: TRBD1
size: few
CDR3: CAIQGQGGETQYF
DNA: TGTGCCATCCAGGGACAGGGAGGAGAGACCCAGTACTTC

J: TRBJ1-1
V: TRBV7-2
D: .
size: .
CDR3: CASSLVRQDEAFF
DNA: TGTGCCAGCAGCTTAGTCCGACAGGATGAAGCTTTCTTT

J: TRBJ2-3
V: TRBV4-2
D: .
size: .
CDR3: CASSQGLADTQYF
DNA: TGTGCCAGCAGCCAAGGGCTCGCAGATACGCAGTATTTT

J: TRBJ2-3
V: TRBV11-2
D: TRBD2
size: .
CDR3: CASRQIAGSWDTQYF
DNA: TGTGCCAGCAGACAAATAGCGGGATCCTGGGATACGCAGTATTTT

J: TRBJ2-1
V: TRBV7-8
D: .
size: .
CDR3: CASSPALVGQYNEQFF
DNA: TGTGCCAGCAGCCCAGCGTTGGTTGGACAGTACAATGAGCAGTTCTTC

J: TRBJ1-1
V: TRBV9
D: TRBD1
size: .
CDR3: CASSPGTGGLNTEAFF
DNA: TGTGCCAGCAGCCCCGGGACAGGGGGGCTGAACACTGAAGCTTTCTTT

J: TRBJ1-5
V: TRBV6-6
D: .
size: .
CDR3: CASRESYSNQPQHF
DNA: TGTGCCAGCAGAGAAAGCTATAGCAATCAGCCCCAGCATTTT

J: TRBJ2-7
V: TRBV20-1
D: TRBD2
size: .
CDR3: CSASLAGDEQYF
DNA: TGCAGTGCTAGTCTAGCGGGGGACGAGCAGTACTTC

J: TRBJ2-1
V: TRBV6-5
D: .
size: .
CDR3: CASSRGDSYNEQFF
DNA: TGTGCCAGCAGCAGGGGGGACTCCTACAATGAGCAGTTCTTC

J: TRBJ2-4
V: TRBV4-1
D: TRBD2
size: once
CDR3: CASSHTLAGAGDIQYF
DNA: TGCGCCAGCAGCCACACTCTAGCGGGGGCTGGGGACATTCAGTACTTC

J: TRBJ1-4
V: TRBV5-1
D: TRBD1
size: .
CDR3: CASSLVTGATNEKLFF
DNA: TGCGCCAGCAGCTTGGTTACAGGGGCAACTAATGAAAAACTGTTTTTT

J: TRBJ1-1
V: TRBV20-1
D: .
size: .
CDR3: CSPRGISWAFF
DNA: TGCAGTCCCCGGGGGATAAGTTGGGCTTTCTTT

J: TRBJ2-1
V: TRBV11-2
D: .
size: .
CDR3: CASSSLGLGGIDNEQFF
DNA: TGTGCCAGCAGCTCCCTGGGACTTGGCGGGATTGACAATGAGCAGTTCTTC

J: TRBJ2-7
V: TRBV27
D: .
size: .
CDR3: CASSPLDRPYEQYF
DNA: TGTGCCAGCAGTCCCCTCGACAGGCCCTACGAGCAGTACTTC

J: TRBJ1-1
V: TRBV5-1
D: .
size: .
CDR3: CASRRGEETAEAFF
DNA: TGCGCCAGCCGTCGAGGGGAGGAGACGGCTGAAGCTTTCTTT

J: TRBJ2-5
V: TRBV18
D: TRBD1
size: .
CDR3: CASSQTGVETQYF
DNA: TGTGCCAGCTCACAAACAGGGGTAGAGACCCAGTACTTC

J: TRBJ2-2
V: TRBV19
D: TRBD1
size: few
CDR3: CATRGTGGTGELFF
DNA: TGTGCCACTCGGGGGACAGGGGGGACCGGGGAGCTGTTTTTT

J: TRBJ1-6
V: TRBV30
D: .
size: few
CDR3: CAWSVQGGSLHF
DNA: TGTGCCTGGAGTGTACAGGGAGGGTCCCTCCACTTT

J: TRBJ2-2
V: TRBV4-3
D: .
size: .
CDR3: CASSQEFRSGELFF
DNA: TGCGCCAGCAGCCAAGAATTCAGGTCCGGGGAGCTGTTTTTT

J: TRBJ2-1
V: TRBV20-1
D: TRBD2
size: once
CDR3: CSASRSIAGVGYNEQFF
DNA: TGCAGTGCTAGTCGGTCTATCGCGGGAGTGGGCTACAATGAGCAGTTCTTC

J: TRBJ2-7
V: TRBV29-1
D: .
size: .
CDR3: CSVEVLGGLLGEQYF
DNA: TGCAGCGTTGAAGTTTTAGGGGGACTATTGGGAGAGCAGTACTTC

J: TRBJ1-2
V: TRBV3-1/TRBV3-2
D: .
size: .
CDR3: CASSHEGGYYGYTF
DNA: TGTGCCAGCAGCCACGAGGGAGGGTACTATGGCTACACCTTC

J: TRBJ2-3
V: TRBV5-4
D: TRBD2
size: .
CDR3: CASSLDGSGVSTDTQYF
DNA: TGTGCCAGCAGCTTGGATGGAAGCGGGGTGTCGACAGATACGCAGTATTTT

J: TRBJ1-1
V: TRBV18
D: TRBD1
size: .
CDR3: CASSPQEDRGAEAFF
DNA: TGTGCCAGCTCACCACAAGAGGACAGGGGCGCTGAAGCTTTCTTT

J: TRBJ2-1
V: TRBV19
D: .
size: .
CDR3: CASSISRRELNEQFF
DNA: TGTGCCAGTAGTATATCACGGAGAGAATTAAATGAGCAGTTCTTC

J: TRBJ2-3
V: TRBV10-3
D: .
size: .
CDR3: CAISETRTDTQYF
DNA: TGTGCCATCAGTGAGACCCGGACAGATACGCAGTATTTT

J: TRBJ2-3
V: TRBV6-2/TRBV6-3
D: .
size: .
CDR3: CASSYSNVATDTQYF
DNA: TGTGCCAGCAGTTACTCGAATGTGGCAACAGATACGCAGTATTTT

J: TRBJ2-3
V: TRBV5-8
D: TRBD1
size: many
CDR3: CASSLGAQGAWSDTQYF
DNA: TGTGCCAGCAGCTTGGGGGCACAGGGGGCATGGTCAGATACGCAGTATTTT

J: TRBJ2-3
V: TRBV18
D: .
size: .
CDR3: CASSPFLGETTDTQYF
DNA: TGTGCCAGCTCACCCTTTCTTGGGGAGACCACAGATACGCAGTATTTT

J: TRBJ1-5
V: TRBV19
D: TRBD1
size: .
CDR3: CASSLTGGGGQPQHF
DNA: TGTGCCAGTTCATTGACAGGGGGGGGCGGTCAGCCCCAGCATTTT

J: TRBJ1-2
V: TRBV5-6
D: .
size: .
CDR3: CASSLGQVGGYTF
DNA: TGTGCCAGCAGCTTGGGACAGGTCGGCGGCTACACCTTC

J: TRBJ2-1
V: TRBV19
D: TRBD2
size: .
CDR3: CASSRGTSGVNEQFF
DNA: TGTGCCAGTAGTAGGGGGACTAGCGGGGTGAATGAGCAGTTCTTC

J: TRBJ2-5
V: TRBV5-5
D: .
size: .
CDR3: CASSLAGETQYF
DNA: TGTGCCAGCAGCTTGGCGGGAGAGACCCAGTACTTC

J: TRBJ2-6
V: TRBV19
D: TRBD1
size: .
CDR3: CASSKTGVGANVLTF
DNA: TGTGCCAGTAGCAAAACAGGGGTAGGGGCCAACGTCCTGACTTTC

J: TRBJ1-1
V: TRBV5-1
D: .
size: .
CDR3: CASSSDSYTEAFF
DNA: TGCGCCAGCAGCTCGGACAGCTACACTGAAGCTTTCTTT

J: TRBJ2-4
V: TRBV7-8
D: TRBD2
size: .
CDR3: CASSLAETEGRNIQYF
DNA: TGTGCCAGCAGTCTAGCGGAGACAGAGGGACGGAACATTCAGTACTTC

J: TRBJ2-5
V: TRBV23-1
D: TRBD1
size: .
CDR3: CASSLEDRDLKKYQETQYF
DNA: TGCGCCAGCAGTCTTGAGGACAGGGATTTAAAAAAATACCAAGAGACCCAGTACTTC

J: TRBJ2-3
V: TRBV4-2
D: .
size: .
CDR3: CASSQGLAGFEYF
DNA: TGTGCCAGCAGCCAGGGACTTGCCGGGTTTGAGTATTTT

J: TRBJ1-1
V: TRBV2
D: TRBD1
size: few
CDR3: CASGTGRTEAFF
DNA: TGTGCCAGCGGGACAGGGAGGACTGAAGCTTTCTTT

J: TRBJ2-2
V: TRBV3-1/TRBV3-2
D: TRBD2
size: .
CDR3: CASSRLAGTSGGTGELFF
DNA: TGTGCCAGCAGCCGGCTTGCCGGGACTAGCGGGGGTACCGGGGAGCTGTTTTTT

J: TRBJ2-7
V: TRBV28
D: TRBD2
size: once
CDR3: CASRSGRGNEQYF
DNA: TGTGCCAGCAGAAGCGGGAGGGGAAACGAGCAGTACTTC

J: TRBJ2-1
V: TRBV27
D: TRBD2
size: .
CDR3: CASSPAAGGNEQFF
DNA: TGTGCCAGCAGCCCAGCCGCCGGGGGGAATGAGCAGTTCTTC